Listed below are T cell receptor beta chains from one sample, sequenced in a study of CD8 T cells in Susac syndrome. TCRdb reprocessed the immunoSEQ multiplex PCR reads via MiXCR and lists one record per CDR3 protein. The sample includes roughly 330,000 distinct CDR3 sequences, about 91% seen only once; the top ten take about 0.07%. The specimen was CD4+ T cells from PBMCs. The receptors were sampled from a human donor with multiple sclerosis. The conserved cysteine and the conserved F or W are not part of the CDR3 here.

v_gene	len	j_gene	CDR3aa
TRBV6-1	12	TRBJ1-2	AITRGDRYYGYT
TRBV7-3	13	TRBJ2-3	ASSFRGLATDTQY
TRBV6-6	13	TRBJ2-7	ASSSGLAVTYEQY
TRBV29-1	13	TRBJ1-1	SATGQLTMNTEAF
TRBV3-1	11	TRBJ2-5	ASRMAGEETQY
TRBV29-1	13	TRBJ2-1	SVDKGGLTSTEQF
TRBV19	13	TRBJ2-3	ASRTQGLLGDTQY
TRBV2	11	TRBJ1-2	ASSVTGDDGYT
TRBV15	14	TRBJ1-2	ATSRGLAGVRGGYT
TRBV5-1	11	TRBJ2-3	ASRASSTDTQY
TRBV27	13	TRBJ2-3	ASSPGTGGPDTQY